This T cell receptor (beta chain) was documented in a study of blood T cell repertoires in COVID-19. Study-wide background: From T cells, B-cell-depleted T cells, or PBMCs came the material, which was cDNA or gDNA.

Data came from immunoSEQ multiplex PCR; TCRdb stores just in-frame clones and leaves some out. The repertoire holds over 100,000 clones, with roughly 83% as singletons. Trimming removed 1 base at V and 0 bases at J, with 5 bases between. CDR1 SGHKS and CDR2 YYEKEE come from the germline V gene (reference sequence). The CDR3 is 14 residues long. The rearrangement joins TRBV5-5 to TRBJ1-3; D remains unclear. The receptor's source is a woman of 80 years or more with acute or convalescent COVID-19. Sequencing was carried out using peripheral blood. CDR3 nucleotides: TGTGCCAGCAGCTTGCCGTCCTCTGGAAACACCATATATTTT. Its translation is CASSLPSSGNTIYF.